This T cell receptor (beta chain) was captured in a study of T cells in Graves' hyperthyroidism and ophthalmopathy. A single count supports this clonotype. Its antigen is currently unknown. The CDR3 has 12 residues. Trimming pared 6 bases from V and 11 bases from J, leaving 19 bases between. Germline loops: CDR1 SQVTM, CDR2 ANQGSEA. It was RNA transcripts that yielded the amplified TCR beta CDR3 regions. A set of HTBI primers served as the primers for a first-round RT-PCR of the TCR CDR3. MiXCR was run by TCRdb on the multiplex PCR reads, yielding one entry per CDR3 protein. This repertoire shows 500,000 to 750,000 distinct CDR3 sequences, roughly 46% found once; its top ten account for about 7.8%. General study points: Ophthalmopathy, as predicted by the model, came a median roughly 6.5 months after the prediction.

The sequenced material came from peripheral blood or thyroid tissue (not recorded which). The chain combines TRBV29-1 with TRBJ1-1, with a possible D match to TRBD1 (6 bases). The clonotype was recovered from a woman aged 18-35 years with Graves' hyperthyroidism. The chain's CDR3 is CSVPGTLSFAFF. CDR3 DNA sequence: TGCAGCGTGCCCGGGACACTCTCGTTCGCTTTCTTT. Using reference TRBV29-1 and TRBJ1-1 for the parts outside the CDR3, the full variable domain is SAVISQKPSRDICQRGTSLTIQCQVDSQVTMMFWYRQQPGQSLTLIATANQGSEATYESGFVIDKFPISRPNLTFSTLTVSNMSPEDSSIYLCSVPGTLSFAFFGQGTRLTVV.